A single sample gave rise to the 32 T cell receptor beta chains below, sequenced in a study of blood T cell repertoires in COVID-19. The method was immunoSEQ multiplex PCR; TCRdb's version includes in-frame clones alone and lacks a portion of them. The sample lists just under 250,000 clones, around 87% seen once, with over 3% in the top ten. The sequenced material came from peripheral blood. The receptor source for this set is a woman in her 30s who had recovered from COVID-19.

CDR3 DNA: TGTGCCAGCAGCCAACAGGGGGCGCGACCAGAGACCCAGTACTTC. The encoded protein is CASSQQGARPETQYF. The rearrangement links TRBV6-5 to TRBJ2-5, with 9 bases that match TRBD1. Germline V gene lookup returns CDR1 MNHEY and CDR2 SVGAGI. CDR3 length equals 15 residues. With V trimmed by 6 bases and J by 4 bases, 9 bases remained unmatched.

The chain joins TRBV5-1 to TRBJ2-7, with D possibly matching TRBD1 (6 bases). CDR3 length: 14 amino acids. The germline V gene encodes CDR1 SGHRS and CDR2 YFSETQ. V was shortened by 4 bases and J by 5 bases, with 16 bases between the two germline ends. The CDR3 DNA is TGCGCCAGCAGCAAAGAGGGCAGGGGCCACGAGCAGTACTTC. Protein: CASSKEGRGHEQYF.

The V gene is TRBV7-2, the J gene TRBJ2-1; the D gene is possibly TRBD2 (5 bases). In germline, CDR1 is SGHTA, CDR2 FQGNSA. V was clipped by 2 bases and J by 7 bases, with 9 bases between them. This CDR3 is built from 13 residues. CDR3 nucleotide sequence: TGTGCCAGCAGCTTACTAGCTTGGAATGAGCAGTTCTTC. Translating it yields CASSLLAWNEQFF.

The J gene is TRBJ1-6, the V gene TRBV4-2; 7 bases align to TRBD1. Trimming cost V 0 bases and J 6 bases; bases outside gene matches: 8. This CDR3 contains 17 residues. Germline CDR1 reads LGHNA; CDR2 reads YNFKEQ. The CDR3 here is CASSQDDRRTGNSPLHF. In nucleotides, the CDR3 is TGTGCCAGCAGCCAAGATGATAGGAGGACAGGTAATTCACCCCTCCACTTT.

This chain links TRBV7-8 with TRBJ2-7; TRBD2 aligns across 7 bases. The trim removed 0 bases at V and 5 bases at J, leaving 7 bases unmatched. In germline, CDR1 is SGHVS, CDR2 FQNEAQ. The CDR3 totals 15 residues. The DNA of the CDR3 is TGTGCCAGCAGCTTAGCGGGAGGGTATCCCCACGAGCAGTACTTC. Protein sequence: CASSLAGGYPHEQYF. Combining the CDR3 with reference TRBV7-8 and TRBJ2-7 gives the whole variable domain GAGVSQSPRYKVAKRGQDVALRCDPISGHVSLFWYQQALGQGPEFLTYFQNEAQLDKSGLPSDRFFAERPEGSVSTLKIQRTQQEDSAVYLCASSLAGGYPHEQYFGPGTRLTVT.

This clone was detected many times. The rearrangement joins TRBV2 to TRBJ1-1; 7 bases match TRBD1. In germline, CDR1 is SNHLY, CDR2 FYNNEI. V trimming: 5 bases; J trimming: 1 base; junction bases outside the gene matches: 7. The length of the CDR3 is 15 residues. This CDR3 reads CASSQNRGPNTEAFF. CDR3 nucleotide sequence: TGTGCCAGCAGTCAGAACAGGGGCCCGAACACTGAAGCTTTCTTT.

The chain couples TRBV2 to TRBJ1-2; 7 nucleotides line up with TRBD1. The CDR3 consists of 15 residues. Germline V gene sequence: CDR1 SNHLY, CDR2 FYNNEI. Trimming cost V 9 bases and J 3 bases; bases outside gene matches: 13. In nucleotides, the CDR3 is TGTGCCAGAACAATGATGGAGGACAGGTACTATGGCTACACCTTC. Its translation: CARTMMEDRYYGYTF.

The chain uses TRBV7-9 and TRBJ2-7; D is perhaps TRBD2 (5 bases). The CDR3 spans 14 residues. V dropped 5 bases and J dropped 1 base, with 12 bases sitting between them. The germline CDR1 and CDR2 sequences are SEHNR and FQNEAQ (reference sequence). The CDR3 DNA is TGTGCCAGCAGCCGTAGAGCGGAATCCTACGAGCAGTACTTC. This sequence encodes CASSRRAESYEQYF.

V and J are TRBV9 and TRBJ2-1, with D possibly TRBD2 on 5 matching bases. Germline CDR1 and CDR2: SGDLS and YYNGEE. CDR3 size: 14 residues. Trimming pared 3 bases from V and 8 bases from J, leaving 15 bases between. The CDR3 region has the DNA TGTGCCAGCAGCGCTGGACCCTCGAGGGATGAGCAGTTCTTC. Translation gives CASSAGPSRDEQFF.

The chain uses TRBV28 and TRBJ2-2, with D possibly being TRBD2 (6 bases). The CDR3 runs 15 residues. The V and J ends lost 8 bases and 0 bases respectively, with 13 bases between them. CDR1 and CDR2 from the germline V gene are MDHEN and SYDVKM. In DNA form, the CDR3 reads TGTGCCAGCGGTGGGGAGGCCGCGAACACCGGGGAGCTGTTTTTT. Amino acids: CASGGEAANTGELFF.

This chain connects TRBV27 to TRBJ2-5; 7 nucleotides line up with TRBD1. V was pared by 5 bases and J by 4 bases, with 13 bases of the junction left unmatched. Per germline, CDR1 MNHEY and CDR2 SMNVEV (reference sequence). This CDR3 comprises 16 residues. The CDR3 protein is CASSTMTGKGPETQYF. DNA of the CDR3: TGTGCCAGCAGTACTATGACAGGGAAGGGACCAGAGACCCAGTACTTC.

V usage is TRBV11-2 and J usage is TRBJ2-1, with TRBD2 identical over 7 bases. This CDR3 has 15 residues. The J segment lost 5 bases and the V segment lost 1 base, leaving 5 bases of the junction unmatched. CDR1 is SGHAT and CDR2 is FQNNGV in the germline V gene. CDR3: CASSLAGGGNNEQFF. CDR3 coding DNA: TGTGCCAGCAGCTTAGCCGGGGGAGGGAACAATGAGCAGTTCTTC.

V is TRBV7-8 and J is TRBJ2-7; 9 bases fit TRBD1. CDR3 length: 15 amino acids. Trimming cost V 1 base and J 5 bases; bases outside gene matches: 6. Germline V gene data show CDR1 as SGHVS and CDR2 as FQNEAQ. CDR3 sequence: CASSLGGDRAHEQYF. CDR3 nucleotide sequence: TGTGCCAGCAGCTTAGGGGGGGACAGGGCCCACGAGCAGTACTTC.

The V and J genes are TRBV3-1 (or the pseudogene TRBV3-2) and TRBJ1-6; perhaps TRBD1 as D (5 bases). The CDR3 spans 14 residues. The V end lost 1 base, the J end lost 11 bases, and 12 bases lay between the germline ends. Per germline, CDR1 LGHDT and CDR2 YNNKEL (reference sequence). The CDR3 region has the DNA TGTGCCAGCAGCCAAGGGCAGGGATTTACACCCCTCCACTTT. Translated: CASSQGQGFTPLHF.

The chain uses TRBV30 and TRBJ1-1; TRBD1 might be the D (5 bases). The ends were cut back, 3 bases at V and 1 base at J, with 15 bases in the middle. CDR1 and CDR2 from the germline V gene are GTSNPN and SVGIG (reference sequence). The CDR3 length is 15 residues. The CDR3 here is CAWRGRGAWNTEAFF. For the CDR3, the DNA is TGTGCCTGGAGGGGGAGGGGCGCTTGGAACACTGAAGCTTTCTTT.

J is TRBJ2-5 and V is TRBV9; TRBD1 aligns across 8 bases. Germline values: CDR1 SGDLS, CDR2 YYNGEE. The CDR3 contains 15 residues. V was clipped by 4 bases and J by 0 bases; unmatched bases: 5. The CDR3 DNA is TGTGCCAGCAGCCAACAGGGGGTGTACCAAGAGACCCAGTACTTC. It is translated as CASSQQGVYQETQYF.

The chain is built from TRBV11-3 and TRBJ2-3; 12 bases match TRBD2. The CDR3 runs to 18 residues. CDR1 and CDR2 from the germline V gene are SGHNT and YENEEA. V gave up 1 base and J gave up 0 bases; unmatched junction bases: 5. The CDR3 is CASSLGTSGAFSTDTQYF. The DNA of the CDR3 is TGTGCCAGCAGCTTAGGGACTAGCGGGGCCTTTAGCACAGATACGCAGTATTTT.

The chain couples TRBV7-9 to TRBJ2-1, with a weak D call TRBD1 (5 bases). Germline V lookup: CDR1 SEHNR, CDR2 FQNEAQ (reference sequence). The CDR3 contains 11 residues. Trimming took 3 bases from V and 11 from J, leaving 8 bases between them. CDR3 nucleotides: TGTGCCAGCAGCTTGGACACGCAGCAGTTCTTC. Translation gives CASSLDTQQFF.

DNA of the CDR3: TGTGCCAGCAGCCCCGGGACTAGCGGCTACGAGCAGTACTTC. It is translated as CASSPGTSGYEQYF. The chain employs TRBV14 and TRBJ2-7; 11 positions match TRBD2. Trimming at V came to 4 bases and at J to 3 bases, leaving 2 bases not matched to a gene. CDR3 length: 14 residues. CDR1 SGHDN and CDR2 FVKESK come from the germline V gene.

The chain joins TRBV5-1 to TRBJ1-4; 9 positions agree with TRBD1. The CDR3 is 15 amino acids. With V trimmed by 0 bases and J by 7 bases, 4 bases remained unmatched. Germline CDR1 and CDR2: SGHRS and YFSETQ. CDR3: CASSLAGTGSEKLFF. The CDR3 nucleotides read TGCGCCAGCAGCTTGGCCGGGACAGGGAGTGAAAAACTGTTTTTT.

The V and J genes are TRBV29-1 and TRBJ1-2; 7 bases line up with TRBD1. The germline V gene encodes CDR1 SQVTM and CDR2 ANQGSEA. This CDR3 contains 14 residues. J was trimmed by 8 bases and V by 5 bases; bases with no gene match: 14. CDR3 nucleotides: TGCAGCGTTCGGCCCCTGGGACAGCCCTTGGGCTACACCTTC. This encodes CSVRPLGQPLGYTF.

The V gene is TRBV3-1 (or the pseudogene TRBV3-2), the J gene TRBJ1-1, with a tentative D call TRBD1 (6 bases). Germline V gene sequence: CDR1 LGHDT, CDR2 YNNKEL (reference sequence). This CDR3 contains 22 residues. Trimming removed 2 bases from V and 7 bases from J, with 38 bases in between. The CDR3 bases are TGTGCCAGCAGCCAAAGAGGGCAGGGCTCCTACTCTTCTTATGGGGGCGTCGGTGAAGCTTTCTTT. It encodes CASSQRGQGSYSSYGGVGEAFF.

CDR3 region: CASRRGFLAGGLYEQYF. Written as DNA, the CDR3 is TGTGCAAGTCGCCGAGGATTTCTAGCGGGGGGCTTATACGAGCAGTACTTC. The chain links TRBV12-2 to TRBJ2-7; TRBD2 is taken as the D call from the table, unchecked against the DNA. TRBV12-2 is noted as a pseudogene. This CDR3 has 17 amino acids.

This chain uses TRBV4-3 with TRBJ2-7, with D possibly being TRBD2 (6 bases). This CDR3 contains 15 residues. The germline CDR1 and CDR2 sequences are LGHNA and YSLEER. Trimming took 1 base from V and 2 from J, leaving 12 bases between them. CDR3 bases: TGCGCCAGCAGCCAAGCGTCGGGGGTCCCCTACGAGCAGTACTTC. Translating gives CASSQASGVPYEQYF.

J is TRBJ2-1 and V is TRBV3-1 (or the pseudogene TRBV3-2), with TRBD1 identical over 12 bases. The CDR3 totals 17 residues. Trimming removed 5 bases from V and 3 bases from J; junction bases left unmatched: 8. The V gene's germline CDR1 is LGHDT and CDR2 YNNKEL (reference sequence). The CDR3 is CASSETGTGGSYNEQFF. CDR3 nucleotide sequence: TGTGCCAGCAGCGAAACTGGGACAGGGGGCAGCTACAATGAGCAGTTCTTC.

The rearrangement links TRBV29-1 to TRBJ2-1; a possible D gene is TRBD2 (6 bases). Germline V lookup: CDR1 SQVTM, CDR2 ANQGSEA. Trimming left V 3 bases short and J 0 bases short, with 15 bases between. The CDR3 is 16 amino acids. CDR3 protein: CSVEGRAGRSYNEQFF. CDR3 in DNA: TGCAGCGTTGAGGGACGCGCGGGGCGCTCCTACAATGAGCAGTTCTTC.

CDR3 protein: CASSPPGALRDEQYF. The CDR3 DNA follows: TGTGCCAGCTCACCACCAGGGGCCCTAAGGGACGAGCAGTACTTC. This chain connects TRBV18 to TRBJ2-7; D perhaps matches TRBD1 (5 bases). The CDR3 totals 15 residues. V was trimmed by 0 bases and J by 5 bases, leaving 14 bases between them. Germline V lookup: CDR1 KGHSH, CDR2 LQKENI.

This clone was seen a few times. V usage is TRBV7-2 and J usage is TRBJ1-2; 9 bases fit TRBD1. This CDR3 is built from 14 residues. Germline V gene sequence: CDR1 SGHTA, CDR2 FQGNSA. V shed 5 bases and J 7 bases; nucleotides not matched to a gene: 8. In DNA form, the CDR3 reads TGTGCCAGCAGCCAAGGGACAGGGATGGGTGGCTACACCTTC. Translation gives CASSQGTGMGGYTF.

In this sample, this clone turned up once. V usage is TRBV18 and J usage is TRBJ2-1; 8 nucleotides match TRBD2. The CDR3 totals 16 residues. Trimming removed 2 bases from V and 6 bases from J; junction bases left unmatched: 9. Germline V gene data show CDR1 as KGHSH and CDR2 as LQKENI. The CDR3, as DNA: TGTGCCAGCTCACCATTGGAAGCGGGGGTAGGCAATGAGCAGTTCTTC. Amino acid sequence: CASSPLEAGVGNEQFF.

The chain joins TRBV6-1 to TRBJ2-7; 9 bases agree with TRBD1. From germline, CDR1 is MNHNS and CDR2 SASEGT. V was pared by 6 bases and J by 6 bases, with 6 bases of the junction left unmatched. The CDR3 extends over 13 amino acids. The CDR3 coding sequence is TGTGCCAGCAGCACAGGGACAGGGCGCGAGCAGTACTTC. As protein: CASSTGTGREQYF.

The chain is built from TRBV6-5 and TRBJ1-1; a possible D gene is TRBD1 (5 bases). The CDR3 has 11 amino acids. Germline loops: CDR1 MNHEY, CDR2 SVGAGI. V was trimmed by 6 bases and J by 5 bases, leaving 7 bases between them. CDR3 bases: TGTGCCAGCAGCGGGGGGACTGAAGCTTTCTTT. This gives the protein CASSGGTEAFF.

V is TRBV18 and J is TRBJ1-1; D is ambiguous. CDR3 length equals 15 residues. CDR1 KGHSH and CDR2 LQKENI come from the germline V gene. The ends were cut back, 0 bases at V and 0 bases at J, with 8 bases in the middle. This chain's CDR3 is CASSPPGSLNTEAFF. Here the CDR3 DNA reads TGTGCCAGCTCACCACCGGGCAGCTTGAACACTGAAGCTTTCTTT. Drawing the rest from reference TRBV18 and TRBJ1-1, the complete variable domain is NAGVMQNPRHLVRRRGQEARLRCSPMKGHSHVYWYRQLPEEGLKFMVYLQKENIIDESGMPKERFSAEFPKEGPSILRIQQVVRGDSAAYFCASSPPGSLNTEAFFGQGTRLTVV.